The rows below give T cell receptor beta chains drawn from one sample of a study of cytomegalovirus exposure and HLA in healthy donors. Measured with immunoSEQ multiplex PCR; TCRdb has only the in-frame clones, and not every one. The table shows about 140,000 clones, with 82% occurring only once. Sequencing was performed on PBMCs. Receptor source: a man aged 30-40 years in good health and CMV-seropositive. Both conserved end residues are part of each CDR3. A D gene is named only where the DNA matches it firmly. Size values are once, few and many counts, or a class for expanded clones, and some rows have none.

CDR3 protein: CASSSGQVEQETQYF; CDR3 DNA: TGTGCCAGCAGCTCCGGACAGGTGGAACAAGAGACCCAGTACTTC; D gene: TRBD1; V gene: TRBV4-2; clone size: -; J gene: TRBJ2-5
CDR3 protein: CASSQEGTGGPRELFF; CDR3 DNA: TGCGCCAGCAGCCAAGAGGGGACGGGAGGGCCCCGGGAGCTGTTTTTT; D gene: TRBD2; V gene: TRBV4-1; clone size: -; J gene: TRBJ2-2
CDR3 protein: CASRVQGDTEAFF; CDR3 DNA: TGCGCCAGCAGGGTACAGGGAGACACTGAAGCTTTCTTT; D gene: -; V gene: TRBV5-1; clone size: -; J gene: TRBJ1-1
CDR3 protein: CAWSLGEDQPQHF; CDR3 DNA: TGTGCCTGGAGTCTAGGGGAGGATCAGCCCCAGCATTTT; D gene: -; V gene: TRBV30; clone size: -; J gene: TRBJ1-5
CDR3 protein: CASSSRTSDSYNEQFF; CDR3 DNA: TGTGCCAGCAGCTCAAGGACTAGCGACTCCTACAATGAGCAGTTCTTC; D gene: TRBD2; V gene: TRBV9; clone size: -; J gene: TRBJ2-1
CDR3 protein: CASSLVGRGIINEQFF; CDR3 DNA: TGTGCCAGCAGCTTAGTGGGCAGGGGGATCATCAATGAGCAGTTCTTC; D gene: TRBD1; V gene: TRBV7-2; clone size: -; J gene: TRBJ2-1
CDR3 protein: CASSREDTYEQYF; CDR3 DNA: TGCGCCAGCAGCCGGGAGGATACCTACGAGCAGTACTTC; D gene: TRBD2; V gene: TRBV5-1; clone size: -; J gene: TRBJ2-7
CDR3 protein: CSVEDSRQGEFYGYTF; CDR3 DNA: TGCAGCGTTGAAGATAGTCGACAGGGGGAATTCTATGGCTACACCTTC; D gene: TRBD1; V gene: TRBV29-1; clone size: -; J gene: TRBJ1-2
CDR3 protein: CASSLVAGLSTEAFF; CDR3 DNA: TGTGCCAGCAGCTTAGTTGCAGGGTTGAGCACTGAAGCTTTCTTT; D gene: -; V gene: TRBV7-2; clone size: -; J gene: TRBJ1-1
CDR3 protein: CATSLHLGGQETQYF; CDR3 DNA: TGTGCCACGTCCCTCCACCTCGGGGGTCAAGAGACCCAGTACTTC; D gene: -; V gene: TRBV11-3; clone size: -; J gene: TRBJ2-5
CDR3 protein: CASSPVAGERFADTQYF; CDR3 DNA: TGTGCCAGCTCACCTGTGGCAGGGGAACGGTTCGCAGATACGCAGTATTTT; D gene: -; V gene: TRBV18; clone size: -; J gene: TRBJ2-3
CDR3 protein: CASSWRQGEIYEQYF; CDR3 DNA: TGTGCCAGCAGCTGGAGACAGGGGGAAATCTACGAGCAGTACTTC; D gene: TRBD1; V gene: TRBV6-5; clone size: once; J gene: TRBJ2-7
CDR3 protein: CASIQDRGNIQYF; CDR3 DNA: TGTGCCAGCATTCAGGACAGGGGAAACATTCAGTACTTC; D gene: TRBD1; V gene: TRBV25-1; clone size: -; J gene: TRBJ2-4
CDR3 protein: CASSPGFTNEKLFF; CDR3 DNA: TGCGCCAGCAGTCCAGGGTTTACTAATGAAAAACTGTTTTTT; D gene: -; V gene: TRBV6-1; clone size: -; J gene: TRBJ1-4
CDR3 protein: CASRDKLSYEQYF; CDR3 DNA: TGTGCCAGCCGGGACAAGCTCTCCTACGAGCAGTACTTC; D gene: -; V gene: TRBV27; clone size: -; J gene: TRBJ2-7
CDR3 protein: CASSPGQGWNEKLFF; CDR3 DNA: TGCGCCAGCAGCCCAGGACAGGGATGGAATGAAAAACTGTTTTTT; D gene: TRBD1; V gene: TRBV5-1; clone size: few; J gene: TRBJ1-4
CDR3 protein: CAWSVQGPEKLFF; CDR3 DNA: TGTGCCTGGAGTGTACAGGGACCCGAAAAACTGTTTTTT; D gene: -; V gene: TRBV30; clone size: -; J gene: TRBJ1-4
CDR3 protein: CASSLERQVGDEQFF; CDR3 DNA: TGCGCCAGCAGCTTGGAGCGACAGGTAGGAGATGAGCAGTTCTTC; D gene: -; V gene: TRBV5-1; clone size: -; J gene: TRBJ2-1
CDR3 protein: CASSEGGWANYGYTF; CDR3 DNA: TGTGCCAGCAGTGAGGGGGGGTGGGCTAACTATGGCTACACCTTC; D gene: -; V gene: TRBV25-1; clone size: -; J gene: TRBJ1-2
CDR3 protein: CSAATGLAGVAKNIQYF; CDR3 DNA: TGCAGCGCCGCAACCGGACTAGCGGGGGTAGCCAAAAACATTCAGTACTTC; D gene: TRBD2; V gene: TRBV29-1; clone size: -; J gene: TRBJ2-4
CDR3 protein: CASSSGTRDTQYF; CDR3 DNA: TGCGCCAGCAGTTCGGGAACTAGGGATACGCAGTATTTT; D gene: -; V gene: TRBV5-1; clone size: -; J gene: TRBJ2-3
CDR3 protein: CASSGGGSSYTDTQYF; CDR3 DNA: TGTGCCAGCAGCGGAGGTGGTTCTAGCTATACAGATACGCAGTATTTT; D gene: -; V gene: TRBV9; clone size: -; J gene: TRBJ2-3